This TCR beta chain was found in a study of kidney transplant recipient with SARS-CoV-2 infection. TCRdb re-called the reads with MiXCR, one entry per CDR3 protein. The sample yields fewer than 250,000 distinct CDR3 sequences, around 26% seen once. Germline CDR1 SGHTA, CDR2 FQGNSA. The CDR3 has 17 amino acids. V dropped 5 bases and J dropped 4 bases, with 23 bases sitting between them. At least ten counts were recorded for this clonotype. Sequenced material: a blood sample, taken at baseline and on approximately day 120 from a kidney transplant recipient. This sequence originates from a young adult male patient who had COVID-19 and was a kidney transplant recipient. Some T cells may be the graft donor's. The rearrangement uses TRBV7-2 and TRBJ1-2; D is unresolved. CDR3 in amino acids: CASSMSARDGKTYGYTF. The CDR3, as DNA: TGTGCCAGCAGCATGAGTGCCAGAGACGGAAAGACCTATGGCTACACCTTC.